Following are 5 T cell receptor beta chains from one sample sequenced in a study of T-cell memory formation after mild COVID-19. TCRdb processed the 5' RACE reads anew with MiXCR; each CDR3 protein has one entry. The table has about 340,000 distinct CDR3 sequences, about 15% seen once. Source material: PBMCs or a T cell subset sorted from them (not recorded which). These TCRs come from a man between 18 and 35 years old who had mild COVID-19 (a few samples of this study predate the infection). Cell type and time point are not known.

V and J are TRBV4-2 and TRBJ2-1; tentatively, D is TRBD1 (6 bases). Trimming took off 0 bases at V and 6 bases at J, with 12 bases between the two ends. This CDR3 has 15 amino acids. Looked up from germline, CDR1 is LGHNA and CDR2 is YNFKEQ. The CDR3, as DNA: TGTGCCAGCAGCCAAGAGATGAGAGGGGGCAATGAGCAGTTCTTC. Protein: CASSQEMRGGNEQFF.

This clonotype was found a few times. One junction end disagrees with the germline gene, perhaps due to a read error. The chain is built from TRBV9 and TRBJ2-1; tentative D call: TRBD1 (5 bases). Germline CDR1 SGDLS, CDR2 YYNGEE. This CDR3 region has 15 residues. CDR3 in amino acids: CASSVQGLSSNEQFF. The CDR3 DNA follows: TGTGCCAGCAGCGTACAGGGCCTTTCCTCCAATGAGCAGTTCTTC.

This sequence joins TRBV20-1 and TRBJ2-7; D gene uncertain. V lost 1 base to trimming and J lost 0 bases, with 7 bases between them. CDR3 length: 13 amino acids. Germline V gene data show CDR1 as DFQATT and CDR2 as SNEGSKA (reference sequence). The CDR3 sequence: CSARGTGSYEQYF. The CDR3, as DNA: TGCAGTGCTAGAGGCACGGGCTCCTACGAGCAGTACTTC.

This chain joins TRBV7-6 and TRBJ1-1, with D tentatively TRBD1 (5 bases). Looked up from germline, CDR1 is SGHVS and CDR2 is FNYEAQ. Trimming pared 0 bases from V and 7 bases from J, leaving 21 bases between. The CDR3 is 17 residues long. The CDR3 DNA reads as TGTGCCAGCAGCTTAGCCGGGGCAGCGCCTCGGTCCAATGAAGCTTTCTTT. Translated, it gives CASSLAGAAPRSNEAFF.

This clonotype has just a few counts. The J gene is TRBJ1-2, the V gene TRBV7-8; no firm D call. The CDR3 spans 15 residues. V lost 2 bases and J 2 bases, leaving 12 bases between the germline ends. Germline V gene lookup returns CDR1 SGHVS and CDR2 FQNEAQ. CDR3 region: CASSLRGTLNYGYTF. CDR3 coding DNA: TGTGCCAGCAGCTTACGGGGAACCTTGAACTATGGCTACACCTTC.